This record concerns one T cell receptor (beta chain) sequence. TCRdb's table, derived via immunoSEQ multiplex PCR, lists solely in-frame clones and lacks some. The data show 500,000 to 750,000 clones, roughly 90% seen once. Trimming pared 1 base from V and 1 base from J, leaving 4 bases between. This CDR3 comprises 13 residues. Germline V gives CDR1 LGHNA, CDR2 YSLEER. This entry belongs to a study of shared T cell receptors in the human thymus. These data are also associated with another study on human thymus T cells. That paper states: Corrective cardiac operations yielded the resected thymus tissue. Thymic and blood repertoires appeared to display a bias in their usage of V and J genes. There were highly overlapping thymic repertoires among unrelated individuals, as related research reported.

The receptor's source is a boy less than two years old with a congenital heart defect. This chain links TRBV4-3 with TRBJ1-1; no clear D. Sequenced material: thymocytes. The CDR3 sequence: CASSQAWNTEAFF. The CDR3 DNA sequence: TGCGCCAGCAGCCAAGCTTGGAACACTGAAGCTTTCTTT.